Presented here are 32 T cell receptor beta chains from one specimen sequenced in a study of blood T cells in healthy people across ages. Combining a sample-barcoded 5' primer with a J-beta primer mix, a second PCR ran for roughly 7 to 11 cycles. TCRdb re-derived calls from the 5' RACE reads in MiXCR, one entry per CDR3 protein. Here the sample spans hundreds of thousands of distinct CDR3 sequences, roughly 53% being singletons. Sequenced material: blood. These receptors were collected from an elderly man in good health.

This chain uses TRBV20-1 with TRBJ2-1, with D unresolved. With 8 bases removed from V and 2 bases from J, the gap between germline ends came to 13 bases. This CDR3 region has 13 residues. From germline, CDR1 is DFQATT and CDR2 SNEGSKA (reference sequence). The CDR3 DNA is TGCAGTTTCTCCCCGGACCCCTACAATGAGCAGTTCTTC. As protein: CSFSPDPYNEQFF.

This chain links TRBV11-2 with TRBJ2-3; the match to TRBD2 covers 7 bases. The V gene end was trimmed by 5 bases and the J gene end by 6 bases; junction bases not matched to a gene: 5. CDR1 is SGHAT and CDR2 is FQNNGV in the germline V gene. The CDR3 is 13 amino acids. The CDR3 DNA follows: TGTGCCAGCAGCCGGCAGGGAGGGGATACGCAGTATTTT. Protein sequence: CASSRQGGDTQYF. The full variable domain, with the rest looked up from reference TRBV11-2 and TRBJ2-3, is EAGVAQSPRYKIIEKRQSVAFWCNPISGHATLYWYQQILGQGPKLLIQFQNNGVVDDSQLPKDRFSAERLKGVDSTLKIQPAKLEDSAVYLCASSRQGGDTQYFGPGTRLTVL.

The rearrangement joins TRBV27 to TRBJ2-3; 7 positions match TRBD2. Trimming at V came to 3 bases and at J to 8 bases, leaving 5 bases not matched to a gene. The CDR3 runs 13 residues. From germline, CDR1 is MNHEY and CDR2 SMNVEV (reference sequence). The CDR3, as DNA: TGTGCCAGCAGTTTCCAACTAGCGAGTACGCAGTATTTT. This codes for CASSFQLASTQYF.

V gene TRBV4-1 combines with J gene TRBJ2-3; 11 bases line up with TRBD2. Trimming removed 3 bases from V and 14 bases from J; junction bases left unmatched: 25. This CDR3 contains 19 residues. Germline V lookup: CDR1 MGHRA, CDR2 YSYEKL. In DNA form, the CDR3 reads TGCGCCAGCAGCCAGGAGTTACCGGGACTAGCGGATGGGCACAGATACGCGTATTTT. This encodes CASSQELPGLADGHRYAYF.

CDR3 nucleotide sequence: TGTGCCACCAGCAGGGGGCCGGGGACCCAGTACTTC. This sequence encodes CATSRGPGTQYF. V and J are TRBV15 and TRBJ2-7, with D maybe TRBD1 (5 bases). The end of the DNA is better explained by TRBJ2-5, so the J call may be wrong. This CDR3 region has 12 residues. Per germline, CDR1 LNHNV and CDR2 YYDKDF (reference sequence).

V and J are TRBV24-1 and TRBJ2-5; a possible D gene is TRBD1 (5 bases). The closer fit of TRBJ2-7 to the DNA end suggests the J call may be wrong. The CDR3 has 15 amino acids. Germline assignment: CDR1 KGHDR and CDR2 SFDVKD. The CDR3 nucleotides read TGTGCCACCAGTGATTTTGACAGTCCGCCCTACGAGCAGTACTTC. Its translation: CATSDFDSPPYEQYF.

The gene calls are TRBV12-3 or TRBV12-4 and TRBJ1-5, with D possibly matching TRBD1 (6 bases). V was clipped by 1 base and J by 7 bases, with 17 bases between them. This CDR3 has 16 amino acids. The CDR3: CASSLDRAGFGQPQHF. The CDR3 DNA sequence: TGTGCCAGCAGTTTAGACAGGGCCGGGTTTGGGCAGCCCCAGCATTTT.

This chain joins TRBV24-1 and TRBJ1-2; D possibly corresponds to TRBD1 (6 bases). The CDR3 loop spans 13 amino acids. Trimming removed 3 bases at V and 8 bases at J, with 12 bases between. Germline CDR1 is KGHDR and CDR2 is SFDVKD. CDR3 protein: CATSDAGVEGYTF. Here the CDR3 DNA reads TGTGCCACCAGTGATGCAGGGGTGGAGGGCTACACCTTC.

The chain has TRBV5-1 and TRBJ2-3, with D unresolved. This CDR3 spans 14 amino acids. Germline V gene sequence: CDR1 SGHRS, CDR2 YFSETQ. V shed 2 bases and J shed 4 bases, with 11 bases lying between them. The CDR3, as DNA: TGCGCCAGCAGCTTTAGACAAAACGCAGATACGCAGTATTTT. It specifies CASSFRQNADTQYF.

This clonotype was recorded only once. The chain uses TRBV27 and TRBJ2-4; D is uncertain. Per the germline V gene, CDR1 is MNHEY and CDR2 is SMNVEV (reference sequence). The CDR3 is 14 residues long. V lost 2 bases, J lost 13 bases, and 18 bases lay in between. CDR3 coding DNA: TGTGCCAGCAGTTTAGCGGCTTTCCTCAATGAGCAGTACTTC. It yields the protein CASSLAAFLNEQYF.

This chain links TRBV20-1 with TRBJ2-4; D not certain. The J call is in doubt because the DNA end fits TRBJ2-7 better. CDR1 DFQATT and CDR2 SNEGSKA come from the germline V gene (reference sequence). This CDR3 is built from 14 residues. The CDR3 is CSARDQNSYDEQYF. As DNA, the CDR3 is TGCAGTGCTAGAGATCAGAACAGCTACGACGAGCAGTACTTC.

This clonotype was detected a few times. The chain combines TRBV24-1 with TRBJ1-2, with D tentatively TRBD1 (6 bases). The germline V gene encodes CDR1 KGHDR and CDR2 SFDVKD. With 4 bases removed from V and 8 bases from J, the gap between germline ends came to 13 bases. CDR3 size: 13 residues. DNA of the CDR3: TGTGCCACCAGTGACCCCCCTCAGGGGGGCTACACCTTC. This sequence encodes CATSDPPQGGYTF.

The rearrangement links TRBV7-9 to TRBJ1-2; no clear D gene. CDR3 size: 15 residues. V lost 0 bases and J 8 bases, leaving 16 bases between the germline ends. Germline assignment: CDR1 SEHNR and CDR2 FQNEAQ (reference sequence). CDR3 sequence reads: CASSLARGPPGGYTF. As DNA, the CDR3 is TGTGCCAGCAGCTTAGCCCGCGGGCCACCGGGGGGCTACACCTTC.

The genes are TRBV9 and TRBJ1-2, with 11 bases fitting TRBD1. Germline loops: CDR1 SGDLS, CDR2 YYNGEE. The CDR3 is 15 amino acids. V shed 3 bases and J 5 bases; nucleotides not matched to a gene: 6. CDR3 bases: TGTGCCAGCAGCGCCCCCGGGACAGGGGGTTATGGCTACACCTTC. Translated: CASSAPGTGGYGYTF.

In its sample, this clonotype was seen many times. The V call is TRBV20-1, the J call TRBJ2-5; TRBD1 agrees at 10 bases. J gave up 10 bases and V 6 bases, and 11 bases lay outside the gene matches. Per the germline V gene, CDR1 is DFQATT and CDR2 is SNEGSKA (reference sequence). The CDR3 sequence is 13 residues long. The CDR3 sequence is CSAETDRGLVQYF. The DNA of the CDR3 is TGCAGTGCGGAGACTGACAGGGGGCTAGTCCAGTACTTC.

The sample holds a few counts of this clonotype. The chain links TRBV4-1 to TRBJ2-1; tentative D call: TRBD2 (6 bases). The germline V gene encodes CDR1 MGHRA and CDR2 YSYEKL. The CDR3 is 16 residues long. V dropped 5 bases and J dropped 8 bases, with 22 bases sitting between them. CDR3 DNA sequence: TGCGCCAGCAGCTTCAACGTAGATGGAGGGGAAGATGAGCAGTTCTTC. Its protein product is CASSFNVDGGEDEQFF.

This clonotype was recorded once. CDR3 residues: CASSQGLNEKLFF. CDR3 bases: TGTGCCAGCAGCCAAGGGCTTAATGAAAAACTGTTTTTT. V gene TRBV14 combines with J gene TRBJ1-4; D remains unclear. With 1 base removed from V and 4 bases from J, the gap between germline ends came to 4 bases. The CDR3 loop spans 13 amino acids. Germline-derived CDR1 and CDR2 are SGHDN and FVKESK.

This clonotype came up a few times. The rearrangement uses TRBV18 and TRBJ2-7; 9 nucleotides align to TRBD1. J gave up 2 bases and V 3 bases, and 5 bases lay outside the gene matches. The CDR3 spans 15 residues. The germline gives CDR1 KGHSH, CDR2 LQKENI. The CDR3 region is CASSPGTGQTYEQYF. The DNA of the CDR3 is TGTGCCAGCTCACCCGGGACAGGGCAAACCTACGAGCAGTACTTC.

The V and J genes are TRBV25-1 and TRBJ1-1; 8 nucleotides align to TRBD1. Trimming took 5 bases from V and 4 from J; bases not matched to a gene: 9. CDR3 size: 15 residues. Germline-derived CDR1 and CDR2 are MGHDK and SYGVNS. CDR3 in amino acids: CASSPRTGWTTEAFF. DNA of the CDR3: TGTGCCAGCAGTCCCCGGACAGGGTGGACCACTGAAGCTTTCTTT.

The V call is TRBV20-1, the J call TRBJ1-1; weak D call: TRBD1 (5 bases). Trimming stripped 5 bases from V and 8 bases from J, with 9 bases between. The CDR3 sequence is 10 residues long. The germline V gene encodes CDR1 DFQATT and CDR2 SNEGSKA (reference sequence). CDR3 coding DNA: TGCAGTGCTGCTCGGGGGGAAGCTTTCTTT. This codes for CSAARGEAFF.

This clonotype was observed at least ten times. The chain has TRBV7-2 and TRBJ2-7; D call uncertain. The CDR3 is 12 amino acids. Per germline, CDR1 SGHTA and CDR2 FQGNSA. Trimming removed 2 bases at V and 3 bases at J, with 5 bases between. The DNA for the CDR3 is TGTGCCAGCAGCTTAAACGTCTACGAGCAGTACTTC. Its protein is CASSLNVYEQYF. The complete variable domain, with remaining parts taken from reference TRBV7-2 and TRBJ2-7, reads GAGVSQSPSNKVTEKGKDVELRCDPISGHTALYWYRQSLGQGLEFLIYFQGNSAPDKSGLPSDRFSAERTGGSVSTLTIQRTQQEDSAVYLCASSLNVYEQYFGPGTRLTVT.

The chain joins TRBV28 to TRBJ2-1; 7 bases fit TRBD1. The germline V gene encodes CDR1 MDHEN and CDR2 SYDVKM. After removal of 5 bases from V and 5 bases from J, the junction contained 15 bases not matched to a gene. The CDR3 is 17 amino acids. In DNA, the CDR3 is TGTGCCAGCAGTGCCGGGACAGTGGGGCTGTCCAACAATGAGCAGTTCTTC. It codes for CASSAGTVGLSNNEQFF.

The chain uses TRBV20-1 and TRBJ1-4, with D unclear. CDR3 length: 13 residues. Germline assignment: CDR1 DFQATT and CDR2 SNEGSKA (reference sequence). Between the trimmed V and J ends, which lost 6 bases and 3 bases, there was a span of 11 bases. The CDR3 region has the DNA TGCAGTGCAGCGTCTGAAGCTAATGAAAAACTGTTTTTT. Its translation: CSAASEANEKLFF.

This chain joins TRBV29-1 and TRBJ2-7; maybe TRBD2 (5 bases). V was clipped by 4 bases and J by 6 bases, with 19 bases between them. CDR1 is SQVTM, CDR2 ANQGSEA, per germline. The CDR3 sequence is 14 residues long. The CDR3 DNA reads TGCAGCGTTGCCGCCCGAGCGGAAACCCTCGAGCAGTACTTC. Protein: CSVAARAETLEQYF.

The V and J genes are TRBV6-1 and TRBJ1-5; D may be TRBD1 (6 bases). The V end was cut by 6 bases, the J end by 6 bases, with 15 bases between. Germline assignment: CDR1 MNHNS and CDR2 SASEGT. The CDR3 is 14 residues long. CDR3 in DNA: TGTGCCAGCAGGGGCAGGGGTTTAGGTCAGCCCCAGCATTTT. Its protein is CASRGRGLGQPQHF.

This clonotype occurred many times. The chain joins TRBV7-2 to TRBJ2-3; D gene uncertain. This CDR3 is 11 amino acids long. V gave up 2 bases and J gave up 6 bases, with 3 bases separating them. The germline gives CDR1 SGHTA, CDR2 FQGNSA. The CDR3 nucleotides are TGTGCCAGCAGCTTATTGGATACGCAGTATTTT. This encodes CASSLLDTQYF.

This sequence joins TRBV14 and TRBJ2-4; TRBD1 aligns across 8 bases. CDR1 is SGHDN and CDR2 is FVKESK in the germline V gene. The junction had 17 bases not matched to a gene; V was cut back by 1 base and J by 0 bases. The CDR3 covers 21 residues. The CDR3 sequence: CASSQGSWGRGPLVAKNIQYF. The CDR3 DNA sequence: TGTGCCAGCAGCCAAGGGAGCTGGGGCAGGGGGCCTTTAGTAGCCAAAAACATTCAGTACTTC.

V usage is TRBV30 and J usage is TRBJ2-1, with D unresolved. Deletions cut 0 bases from V and 3 bases from J, with 12 bases between. Germline loops: CDR1 GTSNPN, CDR2 SVGIG (reference sequence). The CDR3 is 15 residues long. The CDR3 protein is CAWSVRAVGYNEQFF. For the CDR3, the DNA is TGTGCCTGGAGTGTACGGGCGGTAGGCTACAATGAGCAGTTCTTC.

The CDR3 reads CASRRTGRYEQYF. For the CDR3, the DNA is TGTGCCAGCAGGCGGACAGGGAGGTACGAGCAGTACTTC. The chain links TRBV6-5 to TRBJ2-7; TRBD1 matches at 8 bases. The CDR3 extends over 13 amino acids. V lost 6 bases to trimming and J lost 4 bases; unmatched junction nucleotides: 5. Germline V CDR1 and CDR2: MNHEY, SVGAGI.

This chain connects TRBV2 to TRBJ1-6; 10 nucleotides line up with TRBD1. J lost 7 bases, V lost 3 bases, and 18 bases had no gene match. CDR3 length: 20 amino acids. Germline CDR1 SNHLY, CDR2 FYNNEI. The CDR3 DNA follows: TGTGCCAGCAGTGAGGTGGGGGACAGGGGACTTACCCGAGAAAATTCACCCCTCCACTTT. Amino acids: CASSEVGDRGLTRENSPLHF.

The chain carries TRBV5-6 and TRBJ1-2, with 9 nucleotides matching TRBD1. The V segment lost 4 bases and the J segment 8 bases; nucleotides outside the gene matches: 9. This CDR3 comprises 14 residues. Germline V gene lookup returns CDR1 SGHDT and CDR2 YYEEEE. The CDR3 DNA is TGTGCCAGCAGCGTAGGGACAGGGAGCGGCGGCTACACCTTC. Amino acids: CASSVGTGSGGYTF.

The rearrangement joins TRBV11-2 to TRBJ2-4; no clear D gene. The DNA matches TRBJ2-7 better at its end, which makes the J call doubtful. CDR1 and CDR2 from the germline V gene are SGHAT and FQNNGV. The CDR3 runs to 12 residues. The CDR3: CASSLDPNEQYF. CDR3 nucleotides: TGTGCCAGCAGCTTAGATCCCAACGAGCAGTACTTC.